This TCR beta chain came from a study of control samples from healthy donors and cancer patients. Germline lookup yields CDR1 SGHVS and CDR2 FNYEAQ. V gave up 3 bases and J gave up 7 bases; unmatched junction bases: 7. This CDR3 has 16 residues. Generated by immunoSEQ multiplex PCR, the TCRdb table keeps only in-frame clones and is missing some. The data contain about 130,000 clones, under 95% of them singletons. The origin of this receptor is a man between 18 and 29 years old in good health. This chain links TRBV7-6 with TRBJ1-6; the match to TRBD1 covers 9 bases. The sequenced sample consisted of blood. The CDR3 here is CASSFQQGAFNSPLHF. CDR3 coding DNA: TGTGCCAGCAGCTTTCAACAGGGGGCTTTCAATTCACCCCTCCACTTT.